A selection of T cell receptor beta chains follows, all from one sample in a study of shared clonotypes between healthy human individuals. Profiling relied on immunoSEQ multiplex PCR, and the TCRdb table lists in-frame clones only, not all of them. The table lists 2 million or so clones, about 95% of them singletons. Sample: naive CD8+ T cells sorted from blood. These receptors all stem from a man aged 18 to 35 in good health. CDR3s include the opening cysteine and the closing phenylalanine or tryptophan. Each record gives: V gene, clone size, CDR3 length, D gene, J gene, CDR3 DNA, CDR3 protein. D genes are given only for firm matches. A clone size is listed for some rows: how often the clone was seen (once, few, many), or a class if it is expanded.

TRBV9,-,12,-,TRBJ1-1,TGTGCCAGCAGCGCCCGGGACACTGAAGCTTTCTTT,CASSARDTEAFF
TRBV2,-,16,-,TRBJ1-4,TGTGCCAGCAAGAAAGTCCAGATTGCAACTAATGAAAAACTGTTTTTT,CASKKVQIATNEKLFF
TRBV7-8,-,14,-,TRBJ1-5,TGTGCCAGCAGCTCAGCCCAGGGCAATCAGCCCCAGCATTTT,CASSSAQGNQPQHF
TRBV10-1,-,19,-,TRBJ2-7,TGCGCCAGCAGTGGATCCACAGGGCACCGGGAAGTAGAGTTCTACGAGCAGTACTTC,CASSGSTGHREVEFYEQYF
TRBV27,-,14,-,TRBJ2-7,TGTGCCAGCAGTTCCAGGGACGGGACCTACGAGCAGTACTTC,CASSSRDGTYEQYF
TRBV6-5,-,14,-,TRBJ2-2,TGTGCCAGCAGTTACACCAGGGTATCCGGGGAGCTGTTTTTT,CASSYTRVSGELFF
TRBV30,once,15,TRBD1,TRBJ2-3,TGTGCCTGGAGCGAGGGGACAGGGAGTGGTGATACGCAGTATTTT,CAWSEGTGSGDTQYF
TRBV4-2,-,19,TRBD2,TRBJ2-5,TGTGCCAGCAGCCCCGACGAGTCAGCGGGGGGCAATCTCGAAGAGACCCAGTACTTC,CASSPDESAGGNLEETQYF
TRBV9,-,15,-,TRBJ1-2,TGTGCCAGCAGCGTAGACCCGGGCCCAACTCCTGGCTACACCTTC,CASSVDPGPTPGYTF
TRBV7-8,-,15,TRBD2,TRBJ2-5,TGTGCCAGCAGCTCTAGCGGGGGAAAGGGGGAGACCCAGTACTTC,CASSSSGGKGETQYF
TRBV7-2,few,14,-,TRBJ2-5,TGTGCCAGCAGCTTGGGCCCGGGCCAAGAGACCCAGTACTTC,CASSLGPGQETQYF
TRBV9,-,18,-,TRBJ2-3,TGTGCCAGCAGCGTTGGTTCAAGCGGGCCCATCCTGGAGGATACGCAGTATTTT,CASSVGSSGPILEDTQYF
TRBV6-5,-,15,TRBD2,TRBJ2-1,TGTGCCAGCAGGCCCAGAGCGGGGGGGTACAATGAGCAGTTCTTC,CASRPRAGGYNEQFF
TRBV7-9,-,15,-,TRBJ2-5,TGTGCCAGCAACTTCGCTGGGCAGTCCCAAGAGACCCAGTACTTC,CASNFAGQSQETQYF
TRBV27,-,18,TRBD2,TRBJ2-5,TGTGCCAGCAGTTTCCGGGGACTAGCGGGAGGGCCTGGAGAGACCCAGTACTTC,CASSFRGLAGGPGETQYF
TRBV23-1,-,17,TRBD1,TRBJ2-2,TGCGCCAGCAGTCAAGCGACAGGGGGCTTGAACACCGGGGAGCTGTTTTTT,CASSQATGGLNTGELFF
TRBV11-2,-,18,-,TRBJ1-6,TGTGCCAGCAGCTCTTTTGGGGGTATTGTCTCCTATAATTCACCCCTCCACTTT,CASSSFGGIVSYNSPLHF
TRBV7-8,-,14,-,TRBJ2-7,TGTGCCACCTCACCCCCGGAGCCCGGGTACGAGCAGTACTTC,CATSPPEPGYEQYF
TRBV30,-,12,-,TRBJ1-2,TGTGCCGGCCTACAGGAGAACTATGGCTACACCTTC,CAGLQENYGYTF
TRBV4-1,-,16,-,TRBJ1-4,TGCGCCAGCAGCCAATCGGGGGGAGGTGTAGGAGAAAAACTGTTTTTT,CASSQSGGGVGEKLFF
TRBV5-6,once,14,TRBD1,TRBJ2-7,TGTGCCAGCAGCTTCGGCCAGGGGGTTCTCGAGCAGTACTTC,CASSFGQGVLEQYF
TRBV4-3,-,15,-,TRBJ2-1,TGCGCCAGCAGCCAAGATAGCGGCATTGGGAATGAGCAGTTCTTC,CASSQDSGIGNEQFF
TRBV9,-,16,-,TRBJ1-2,TGTGCCAGCAGCGTAGTAGAGGGGCCTATGACCTATGGCTACACCTTC,CASSVVEGPMTYGYTF
TRBV19,-,12,-,TRBJ1-2,TGTGCCAGTAGTACATTCAGCTATGGCTACACCTTC,CASSTFSYGYTF
TRBV7-9,-,15,-,TRBJ1-1,TGTGCCAGCAGCACAAGTCACAGAGGGAACACTGAAGCTTTCTTT,CASSTSHRGNTEAFF
TRBV29-1,-,16,TRBD1,TRBJ1-1,TGCAGCGTTGCCCGAAGGGAGGGGGCTAGCGACACTGAAGCTTTCTTT,CSVARREGASDTEAFF
TRBV2,-,14,-,TRBJ1-2,TGTGCCAGCAGTGGAGGCCAAGACTTCGACAGCGGTGGTTTT,CASSGGQDFDSGGF
TRBV7-9,-,14,-,TRBJ2-5,TGTGCCAGCAGCGCCCTAACAGGGCAGGAGACCCAGTACTTC,CASSALTGQETQYF
TRBV6-6,-,16,-,TRBJ2-1,TGTGCCAGCAGTTACTCGATAGGGAGCTCCTACAATGAGCAGTTCTTC,CASSYSIGSSYNEQFF
TRBV5-1,-,14,-,TRBJ2-1,TGCGCCAGCAGCTGGGAGAGCTCCTACAATGAGCAGTTCTTC,CASSWESSYNEQFF
TRBV5-1,-,15,-,TRBJ1-1,TGCGCCAGCAGCTTGACAGGCCCGGGGAACACTGAAGCTTTCTTT,CASSLTGPGNTEAFF
TRBV19,-,13,-,TRBJ2-7,TGTGCCAGTAGTATAGGTGACAGCTCCGAGCAGTACTTC,CASSIGDSSEQYF
TRBV19,-,16,-,TRBJ1-3,TGTGCCAGTAGTATAGCCAAGAGGGAAACTGGAAACACCATATATTTT,CASSIAKRETGNTIYF
TRBV27,-,13,-,TRBJ2-3,TGTGCCAGCAGTTTACGTGGCACAGATACGCAGTATTTT,CASSLRGTDTQYF
TRBV6-1,-,14,TRBD2,TRBJ2-7,TGTGCCAGCAGTGATTGGGGAGGGACCTACGAGCAGTACTTC,CASSDWGGTYEQYF